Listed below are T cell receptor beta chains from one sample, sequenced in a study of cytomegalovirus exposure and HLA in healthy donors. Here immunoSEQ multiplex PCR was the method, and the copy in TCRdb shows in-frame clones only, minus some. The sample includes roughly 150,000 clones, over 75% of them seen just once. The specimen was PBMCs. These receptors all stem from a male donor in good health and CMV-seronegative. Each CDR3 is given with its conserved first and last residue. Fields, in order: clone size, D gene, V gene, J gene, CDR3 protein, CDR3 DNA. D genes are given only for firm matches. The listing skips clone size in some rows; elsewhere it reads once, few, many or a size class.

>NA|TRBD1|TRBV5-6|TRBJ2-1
CASSLVGTGWNEQFF
TGTGCCAGCAGCTTGGTAGGGACAGGGTGGAATGAGCAGTTCTTC
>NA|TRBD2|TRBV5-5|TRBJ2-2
CASSLTGAGGAGELFF
TGTGCCAGCAGCTTGACAGGAGCGGGAGGTGCCGGGGAGCTGTTTTTT
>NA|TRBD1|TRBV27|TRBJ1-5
CASSRQGINQPQHF
TGTGCCAGCAGTAGACAGGGCATCAATCAGCCCCAGCATTTT
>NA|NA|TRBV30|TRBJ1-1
CAWFQGSLTEAFF
TGTGCCTGGTTTCAGGGAAGCTTGACTGAAGCTTTCTTT
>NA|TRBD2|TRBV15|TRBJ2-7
CATSEGLADSYEQYF
TGTGCCACCAGCGAAGGACTAGCGGACTCCTACGAGCAGTACTTC
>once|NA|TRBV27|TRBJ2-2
CASSSQYTGELFF
TGTGCCAGCAGTTCCCAGTACACCGGGGAGCTGTTTTTT
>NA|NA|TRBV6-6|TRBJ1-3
CASTSRQSSGNTIYF
TGTGCCAGCACCAGCCGACAGAGCTCTGGAAACACCATATATTTT
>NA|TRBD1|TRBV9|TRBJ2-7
CASSIGTGGSFSYEQYF
TGTGCCAGCAGCATAGGGACAGGGGGAAGCTTTTCCTACGAGCAGTACTTC
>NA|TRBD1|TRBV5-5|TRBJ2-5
CASREGRAGGSETQYF
TGTGCCAGCAGGGAGGGCCGGGCAGGGGGCTCGGAGACCCAGTACTTC
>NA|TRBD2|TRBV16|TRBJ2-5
CASSGLARETQYF
TGTGCCAGCAGCGGACTAGCTCGGGAGACCCAGTACTTC
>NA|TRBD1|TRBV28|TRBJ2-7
CASKKYRGHEQYF
TGTGCCAGCAAAAAATACAGGGGCCACGAGCAGTACTTC
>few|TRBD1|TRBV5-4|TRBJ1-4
CASSMGQGSNEKLFF
TGTGCCAGCAGCATGGGACAGGGTTCTAATGAAAAACTGTTTTTT
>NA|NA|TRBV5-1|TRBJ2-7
CASSLAGLRSYEQYF
TGCGCCAGCAGCTTGGCAGGACTACGCTCCTACGAGCAGTACTTC
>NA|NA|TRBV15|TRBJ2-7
CATSGGYEQYF
TGTGCCACATCCGGGGGCTACGAGCAGTACTTC
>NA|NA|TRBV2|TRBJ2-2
CAIPSFAANTGELFF
TGTGCCATCCCGTCTTTCGCGGCGAACACCGGGGAGCTGTTTTTT
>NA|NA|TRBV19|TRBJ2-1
CASSMASYEQFF
TGTGCCAGTAGTATGGCAAGTTATGAGCAGTTCTTC
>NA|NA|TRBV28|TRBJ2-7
CASTLTASYEQYF
TGTGCCAGCACCCTGACAGCCTCCTACGAGCAGTACTTC
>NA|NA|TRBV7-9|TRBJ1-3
CASSPEDLRTIYF
TGTGCCAGCAGCCCAGAGGACTTGCGGACCATATATTTT
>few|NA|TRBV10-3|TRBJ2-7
CAISEIHSYEQYF
TGTGCCATCAGTGAAATCCACTCCTACGAGCAGTACTTC
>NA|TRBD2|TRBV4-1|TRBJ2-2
CASSPSGRRGLDTGELFF
TGCGCCAGCAGCCCCTCGGGACGGAGAGGACTAGACACCGGGGAGCTGTTTTTT
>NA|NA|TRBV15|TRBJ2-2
CATSRDGWGENTGELFF
TGTGCCACCAGCAGAGATGGTTGGGGAGAGAACACCGGGGAGCTGTTTTTT
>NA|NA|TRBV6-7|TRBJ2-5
CASSYLGGRVETQYF
TGTGCCAGCAGTTACCTAGGTGGCAGGGTGGAGACCCAGTACTTC
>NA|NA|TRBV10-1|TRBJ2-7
CASSEPRIRGNGPVYEQYF
TGCGCCAGCAGTGAGCCGCGTATCAGGGGAAACGGCCCTGTCTACGAGCAGTACTTC
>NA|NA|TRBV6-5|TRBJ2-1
CASSYSYGRVVDEQFF
TGTGCCAGCAGTTACTCGTATGGTCGGGTTGTTGATGAGCAGTTCTTC
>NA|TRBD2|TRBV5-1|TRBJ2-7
CASSLTSGRNYEQYF
TGCGCCAGCAGCCTAACTAGCGGGAGGAACTACGAGCAGTACTTC
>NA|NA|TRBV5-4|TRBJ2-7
CASKSESSYEQYF
TGTGCCAGCAAAAGCGAAAGCTCCTACGAGCAGTACTTC
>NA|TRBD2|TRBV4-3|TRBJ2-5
CASSQVREGEGDQETQYF
TGCGCCAGCAGCCAAGTGCGGGAGGGGGAGGGTGATCAAGAGACCCAGTACTTC
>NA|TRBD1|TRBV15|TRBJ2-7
CATSATRGTGSDEQYF
TGTGCCACCAGCGCAACTCGTGGGACAGGGAGCGACGAGCAGTACTTC
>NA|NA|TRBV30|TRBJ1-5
CAWSVTGGNQPQHF
TGTGCCTGGAGTGTAACGGGGGGCAATCAGCCCCAGCATTTT
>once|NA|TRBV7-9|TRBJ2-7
CASSLAYAYEQYF
TGTGCCAGCAGCTTAGCCTACGCCTACGAGCAGTACTTC
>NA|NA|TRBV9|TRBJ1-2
CASSVAGKTYGYTF
TGTGCCAGCAGCGTGGCAGGGAAGACCTATGGCTACACCTTC
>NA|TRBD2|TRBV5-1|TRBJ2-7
CASRLAGIDEQYF
TGCGCCAGCAGACTAGCGGGTATCGACGAGCAGTACTTC
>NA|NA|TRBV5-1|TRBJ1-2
CASSLAAGLYGYTF
TGCGCCAGCAGCTTGGCGGCGGGCCTCTATGGCTACACCTTC
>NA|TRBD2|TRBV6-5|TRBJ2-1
CASSYAGTSGRNEQFF
TGTGCCAGCAGTTACGCCGGGACTAGCGGGAGAAATGAGCAGTTCTTC
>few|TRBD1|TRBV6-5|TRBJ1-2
CASSTGEGYTF
TGTGCCAGCAGTACAGGGGAGGGCTACACCTTC
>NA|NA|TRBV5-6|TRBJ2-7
CASSSYAEEYYEQYF
TGTGCCAGCAGCTCATATGCGGAGGAATACTACGAGCAGTACTTC
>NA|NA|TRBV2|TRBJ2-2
CASSPQTGELFF
TGTGCCAGCAGTCCACAAACCGGGGAGCTGTTTTTT
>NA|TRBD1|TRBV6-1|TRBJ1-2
CASSAIFDRVEITGYTF
TGTGCCAGCAGTGCGATATTTGACAGGGTGGAGATTACTGGCTACACCTTC
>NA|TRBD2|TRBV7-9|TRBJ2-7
CASSLAVSSGYEQYF
TGTGCCAGCAGCTTAGCGGTGTCTAGCGGGTACGAGCAGTACTTC
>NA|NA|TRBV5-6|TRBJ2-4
CASSSVDPPGENIQYF
TGTGCCAGCAGCTCGGTAGACCCCCCAGGGGAAAACATTCAGTACTTC
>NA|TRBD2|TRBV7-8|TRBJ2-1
CASSLGPHSGKDNEQFF
TGTGCCAGCAGCTTAGGGCCCCATAGCGGGAAAGACAATGAGCAGTTCTTC
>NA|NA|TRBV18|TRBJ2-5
CASSPPPNRHKETQYF
TGTGCCAGCTCACCTCCACCAAACAGGCACAAAGAGACCCAGTACTTC
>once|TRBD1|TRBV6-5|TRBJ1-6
CASSYKGQGYSPLHF
TGTGCCAGCAGTTATAAGGGACAGGGGTATTCACCCCTCCACTTT
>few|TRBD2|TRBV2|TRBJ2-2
CASSEAWLAGGGELFF
TGTGCCAGCAGTGAAGCGTGGCTAGCGGGAGGTGGGGAGCTGTTTTTT
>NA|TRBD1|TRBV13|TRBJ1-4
CASSLGGQGDEKLFF
TGTGCCAGCAGCTTAGGGGGACAGGGAGATGAAAAACTGTTTTTT
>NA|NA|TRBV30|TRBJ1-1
CAWDAWTGNTEAFF
TGTGCCTGGGATGCATGGACTGGGAACACTGAAGCTTTCTTT
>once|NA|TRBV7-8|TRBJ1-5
CASSLTTGMSNQPQHF
TGTGCCAGCAGCTTAACCACAGGGATGAGCAATCAGCCCCAGCATTTT
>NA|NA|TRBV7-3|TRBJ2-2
CASSSRDGELFF
TGTGCCAGCAGCTCCCGGGACGGGGAGCTGTTTTTT
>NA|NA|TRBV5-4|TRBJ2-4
CASSRWLGTGDNIQYF
TGTGCCAGCAGCCGGTGGTTAGGGACTGGGGACAACATTCAGTACTTC
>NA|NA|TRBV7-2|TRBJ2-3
CASSSRTGRADTQYF
TGTGCCAGCAGCTCGCGGACAGGGAGGGCAGATACGCAGTATTTT
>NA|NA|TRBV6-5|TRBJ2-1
CASSKLGNEQFF
TGTGCCAGCAGCAAACTAGGCAATGAGCAGTTCTTC
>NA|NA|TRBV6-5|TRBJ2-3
CASSYSQAKDTQYF
TGTGCCAGCAGTTACTCCCAGGCCAAAGATACGCAGTATTTT
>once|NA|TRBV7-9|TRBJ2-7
CASSLDISPYEQYF
TGTGCCAGCAGCTTAGACATCTCACCCTACGAGCAGTACTTC